This TCR beta chain was observed in a study of cytomegalovirus exposure and HLA in healthy donors (dated by TCRdb to about 2017). With respect to the entire study: In an earlier analysis of 450 to 750 of the donors, about 260 Gb of sequence data and 100 million or so unique TCR beta sequences from roughly 190 million T cells were reported. An early release that covered 500 to 800 HLA-typed donors contained about 300 gigabases of sequencing data and 80 million or so unique TCR sequences. Of the approximately 400 genotyped donors, approximately 80% fell in the genetic ancestry cluster associated with self-reported Caucasian donors. The aim of the study was to test whether cataloging public T cell receptors could identify signatures of past pathogen exposure. The study profiled the T cell repertoires of some 610 subjects by immunosequencing and related them to cytomegalovirus serostatus. Besides the first cohort of around 670 subjects, a separate validation cohort made up of 90 to 150 different subjects was used. High-throughput TCR immunosequencing, statistical association of individual TCRs with disease status, and machine learning were combined to predict cytomegalovirus infection status. A later analysis re-analyzed previously published TCR beta repertoires from 550 to 700 donors and added high-resolution HLA genotyping to study TCR occurrence patterns. In the later analysis, no new phenotypic data were used to find candidate immune exposures; instead, reliance was placed on TCR beta sequences and their occurrence across donors. An earlier analysis of around 580 of the donors used high-throughput TCR beta sequencing to judge whether each TCR beta V gene segment behaved as functional or pseudogenic. Donor age, sex, ethnicity and CMV serostatus were compiled together with the repertoire data. A later genetic analysis used genome-wide SNP genotypes for about 65% of the roughly 670 donors, treating that subset as a discovery cohort. All discovery cohort repertoires had been generated on a single sequencing platform. Both class I and class II loci were covered by HLA typing, at four-digit resolution. Typing coverage varied by locus: roughly 629-630 donors for A, B, C, DRB1 and DQB1; approximately 520 for DQA1; 606 for DPA1; 450 to 480 for DPB1. A few DR-DQ haplotypes were treated as single units for association and clustering because of strong linkage in the cohort. Among about 410 genotyped donors of the cohort, an average of about 240,000 unique TCR beta nucleotide sequences was sequenced per donor, of which about 18% were non-productive.

In total, approximately 610 healthy bone marrow donors made up the cohort. All cohort members were sampled while nominally healthy, although unrecorded immune exposures were likely present. The donor tested CMV seronegative and was one of the 352 seronegative cohort members. A peripheral blood sample was provided by each donor, and peripheral blood mononuclear cells were used for TCR beta sequencing. The Qiagen DNeasy Blood Extraction Kit was used to extract genomic DNA from the blood cell samples. Points on this clone: Its antigen is not yet known. No much larger clonotype is one base removed from it; base qualities were not supplied.

The method behind the library was the immunoSEQ multiplex PCR assay. A mixture of 60 forward primers for TCR Vbeta segments and 13 reverse primers for TCR Jbeta segments was used in the multiplex PCR. Amplification of the CDR3 region of rearranged TCR beta genes was performed with a multiplex PCR assay on genomic DNA. The Illumina HiSeq System was used to sequence the amplified TCR beta libraries as 87-base-pair reads. As for how the authors treated the data: In a later analysis, tens of millions of unique TCR beta chains were counted across the approximately 670 repertoires, and roughly 11 million of these chains were shared by at least two donors. To remove PCR and sequencing errors, raw reads were error-corrected and collapsed into unique sequences using a nearest-neighbor algorithm that merged closely related sequences. CDR3 sequences were aligned to IMGT reference sequences to assign V, D and J gene segments. For a sequence to be retained, a match of at least six nucleotides to both a V gene segment and a J gene segment was required. A rearrangement was called productive if the CDR3 had no stop codons and remained in frame with V and J, and every other rearrangement was called non-productive. CDR3 was defined according to IMGT convention as the region running from the second conserved V-encoded cysteine to the conserved J-encoded phenylalanine. The earlier analysis of a few hundred of the donors excluded any sequence lacking an unambiguous match to a single V gene segment. In an earlier analysis of some 590 of the donors, a V segment was called functional when productive rearrangements were above 56.7%, and segregating when the standard deviation between donors exceeded 5%. A statistical classification framework was built to diagnose cytomegalovirus status from the catalog of TCR beta chain sequences. In a later analysis, V and J genes were assigned by comparing TCR nucleotide sequences against IMGT/GENE-DB human TR gene sequences. Using the TCRdist pipeline, a later analysis assigned CDR3 sequences along with most-parsimonious VDJ recombination scenarios. In a later analysis, each TCR beta chain was defined by its CDR3 amino acid sequence together with its V-gene family, and reads without a unique V-gene family were excluded. To address suspected cross-contamination and a sequencing artifact, a later analysis removed a few hundred highly shared, low-generation-probability nucleotide sequences. In a later analysis, a clonal expansion index was calculated for each public chain from normalized within-repertoire ranks of inferred template counts. Generation probabilities in a later analysis came from a VDJ recombination model fitted to out-of-frame rearrangements, and those results were checked against IGoR. Hypergeometric tests were used in a later analysis to score TCR-TCR, TCR-HLA and TCR-CMV co-occurrence, with a repertoire-size bias correction applied to the TCR pairs. False discovery rates were estimated in a later analysis by permuting HLA or CMV assignments 20 times. In a later analysis, co-occurring TCRs were grouped with DBSCAN, and TCRdist sequence similarity was added when clustering was performed within HLA-allele-positive subsets. Co-occurrence clustering excluded repertoires with fewer than 30,000 or more than 120,000 public chains, plus five with anomalous nucleotide sharing. TCRdb took this table from immuneACCESS and kept in-frame rearrangements with V and J called. Such tables lack part of the clones; where checked against another copy, unresolved V genes explain under half of the gap, and the rest is unexplained. V and J calls and clone size are as listed in that table; D and trimming were resolved from the DNA. Across this sample there are 60,000 to 70,000 clones, with roughly 73% seen only once. Together, the top ten hold about 9.6% of the sample.

Beyond this particular receptor, the publication reports: A total of roughly 160 TCR beta chains were listed by the study as associated with cytomegalovirus. Roughly uniform sequencing depth across donors was assumed in presence/absence analyses, although this assumption may not hold. A later genetic analysis reported fewer N-insertions in productive TCRs among donors in an Asian-associated ancestry cluster than the roughly 690-donor mean. A further reported finding was that TCR beta sequences accurately predicted the HLA-A and HLA-B alleles for most subjects in the first cohort. An earlier analysis of roughly 570 of the donors showed that most TCR beta V segments appeared in productive rearrangements either about 87% or about 30% of the time, which broadly matched IMGT annotations. According to a later analysis, most CMV-associated TCR beta chains appeared to be HLA-restricted, and the HLA associations seemed to be driven largely by CMV exposure. Strong co-occurrence of HLA alleles, especially DR and DQ, made assigning TCR associations to individual alleles difficult. A later analysis associated 16,951 TCR beta sequences with specific HLA alleles at a false discovery rate of 0.05. In a later analysis, several top co-occurrence clusters were reported to appear linked to parvovirus B19, influenza, CMV and Epstein-Barr virus. Because some donors lacked HLA typing at each locus, the association tests relied only on the typed subset. Only TCR beta chains were sequenced in this cohort, and the absence of alpha or paired-chain data limited detectable features. Approximately 18 rarely observed V segments, including chromosome 9 orphons, were excluded from the earlier analysis of a few hundred of the donors because counts were too low. Correlated functional status among segregating V segments might be attributable to linkage disequilibrium, but an unknown experimental factor could not be ruled out. In both the original and validation cohorts, the classifier was reported to diagnose cytomegalovirus status with high specificity and sensitivity. It was suggested by the authors that the approach could potentially be generalized to other disease states and immunological phenotypes. Across donors, most TCR sequences were observed very rarely, whereas some public TCRs were present in many individuals. The only immune exposure information available for the cohort was CMV serostatus. Three of the identified cytomegalovirus-associated TCR beta chains were confirmed in vitro to be specific for cytomegalovirus antigens. In a later genetic analysis, a missense DCLRE1C variant was associated with V-gene and J-gene trimming of TCR beta chains, and the association was replicated in an independent cohort. A cluster of highly shared sequence variants was judged likely to represent a technical artifact of the sequencing pipeline. In a later analysis, the rate of TCR association differed among HLA loci, with DRB1 alleles having the most associated TCRs and HLA-C alleles having the fewest. Compared with equally common non-associated chains, HLA-associated TCR beta chains in a later analysis were more clonally expanded and had lower generation probabilities.

Sequences were obtained from PBMCs. The sequence derives from a man between 40 and 49 years old in good health and CMV-seronegative.

The CDR3 region has the sequence CASSEWSGTSTDTQYF. The DNA sequence follows: TGTGCCAGCAGTGAATGGAGCGGGACTAGCACAGATACGCAGTATTTT. The chain is encoded by TRBV6-1 joined to TRBJ2-3; 7 junctional bases match TRBD2. The CDR1 and CDR2 encoded by the germline V gene are MNHNS and SASEGT. Inclusive of the bounding cysteine and phenylalanine, the CDR3 is 16 residues long. Left in the record is the CDR3 DNA by itself, 48 bases read in frame from the first base. V and J are trimmed by 2 bases and 0 bases, and the gene matches miss 5 bases of the junction.